Listed below are T cell receptor beta chains from one sample, sequenced in a study of immune characterization of retroperitoneal liposarcoma. Each CDR3 protein is one row after TCRdb ran MiXCR on the PCR reads. The table has approximately 10,000 distinct CDR3 sequences, approximately 26% seen once. The sample consisted of tumor tissue. The receptors were gathered from a female donor with retroperitoneal liposarcoma. Both conserved end residues are part of each CDR3. A D gene is named only where the DNA matches it firmly. Clone sizes are given selectively: once, few, many, or a class where the clone is expanded.

CDR3 DNA	CDR3 protein	V gene	clone size	D gene	J gene
TGTGCCAGCAGCTCGCTCCCCACTAGCGTTGATACGCAGTATTTT	CASSSLPTSVDTQYF	TRBV7-2	many	TRBD2	TRBJ2-3
TGTGCCAGCAGCCATTCACTGGGTAGCAGATACAATGAGCAGTACTTC	CASSHSLGSRYNEQYF	TRBV4-1	-	-	TRBJ2-7
TGTGCCAGCAGTGAAATGGTAGCCAAAAACATTCAGTACTTC	CASSEMVAKNIQYF	TRBV6-5	-	-	TRBJ2-4
TGTGCCAGCAGTTTGGGCTGGAACCGAGAGACCCAGTACTTC	CASSLGWNRETQYF	TRBV12-3/TRBV12-4	medium-sized	-	TRBJ2-5
TGTGCCAGCAGTCGACGTACGGGACTAGCGGGCCAAGAGACCCAGTTCTTC	CASSRRTGLAGQETQFF	TRBV6-1	medium-sized	TRBD2	TRBJ2-1
TGTGCCAGCAGGCCGGGACTAGCGGGAGTAGGAGAGACCCAGTTCTTC	CASRPGLAGVGETQFF	TRBV6-1	many	TRBD2	TRBJ2-1
TGTGCCAGCAGCTTGCAGCACAAGAACACTGAAGCTTTCTTT	CASSLQHKNTEAFF	TRBV11-3	few	-	TRBJ1-1
TGTGCCAGCAGTTACCTCAGCATAAGCTCCTACAATGAGCAGTACTTC	CASSYLSISSYNEQYF	TRBV6-6	many	-	TRBJ2-7
TGTGCCAGCAGTGAAAGTAGGGGGACTAGCGGGGGGAGACGGTACTTC	CASSESRGTSGGRRYF	TRBV6-1	few	TRBD2	TRBJ2-1
TGTGCCAGCAGCTTACTAGGACAGCTCGAGCAGTACTTC	CASSLLGQLEQYF	TRBV7-2	-	-	TRBJ2-7
TGTGCCAGCAGTTTTCTCAGGGGGCGACTAGCGGGAGAGAATGAGCAGTTCTTC	CASSFLRGRLAGENEQFF	TRBV12-3/TRBV12-4	many	TRBD2	TRBJ2-1
TGTGCCAGCAGTAGTAGCGGGTACGAGCAGTACTTC	CASSSSGYEQYF	TRBV6-1	medium-sized	TRBD2	TRBJ2-7
TGTGCCAGCAGCTTAGCAGGGGGCGAGCAGTACTTC	CASSLAGGEQYF	TRBV7-4	-	-	TRBJ2-7